This T cell receptor (beta chain) was retrieved from a study of shared clonotypes between healthy human individuals. Germline V gene lookup returns CDR1 SGHTA and CDR2 FQGNSA. V dropped 4 bases and J dropped 5; count of bases not matched to a gene: 6. The CDR3 length is 15 residues. On this clone: As yet, its antigen is unknown.

Study results and caveats: On the whole, naive subsets had larger estimated richness than memory subsets had.

TCRdb's table, derived via immunoSEQ multiplex PCR, lists solely in-frame clones and lacks some. Among roughly 1 million clones listed, more than 65% were seen once. CD4+ cells underwent separation, giving CD45RA+ naive and CD45RA-negative memory subsets. The sequenced material came from memory CD4+ T cells sorted from blood. Described subset: CD45RA-negative fraction. The rearrangement joins TRBV7-2 to TRBJ2-2; 8 nucleotides agree with TRBD2. This TCR was sampled from a man aged 18 to 29 in good health. CDR3 sequence reads: CASSSTSGSTGELFF. The CDR3 DNA sequence: TGTGCCAGCAGCTCCACTAGCGGTTCGACCGGGGAGCTGTTTTTT.